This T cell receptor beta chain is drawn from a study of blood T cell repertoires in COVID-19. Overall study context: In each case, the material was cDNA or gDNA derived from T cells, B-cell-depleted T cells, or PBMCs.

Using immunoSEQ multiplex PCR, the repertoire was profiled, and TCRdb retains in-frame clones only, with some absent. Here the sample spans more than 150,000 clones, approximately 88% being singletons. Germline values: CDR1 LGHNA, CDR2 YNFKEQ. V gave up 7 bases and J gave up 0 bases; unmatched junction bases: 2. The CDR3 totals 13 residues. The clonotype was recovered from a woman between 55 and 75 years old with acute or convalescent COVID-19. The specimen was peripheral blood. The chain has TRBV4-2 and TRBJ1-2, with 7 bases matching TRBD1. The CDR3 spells CASTGTANYGYTF. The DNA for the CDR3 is TGTGCCAGCACGGGGACAGCTAACTATGGCTACACCTTC.